This paragraph reports one T cell receptor beta chain. Its antigen remains undetermined. Qualities for individual bases were not recorded, and no much larger clone is one base off. On a MiSeq, deep resolution sequencing aimed for a depth between 1 in 1 million and 1 in 200,000 T cells, with each clonotype covered approximately 9.8x on average. TCR beta libraries were generated with the immunoSEQ hsTCRB Kit. In the paper's pipeline: Data were analyzed with ImmunoSEQ Data Assistant and ImmunoSEQ Analyzer, with V, D and J genes assigned per IMGT definitions. Clonality was computed as one minus normalized Shannon entropy of productive rearrangement frequencies, ranging from 0 to 1. Public clonotype analysis was restricted to overrepresented clonotypes comprising at least 0.05% of each patient's repertoire. Some 12 age-matched healthy donor repertoires from immuneACCESS served as clonality controls. TCRdb carries this immuneACCESS record with in-frame sequences only. Its versions omit some clonotypes, under half of them owing to an unresolved V gene in the studies checked, with the rest unexplained. The V and J calls and clone size were taken over from that table, and D and trimming were inferred from the DNA. The sample table lists around 150,000 clones, around 82% of them with a count of one. Jointly, the top ten make up roughly 7.2% of the sample.

The germline V gene supplies CDR1 MGHRA and CDR2 YSYEKL. The cysteine opens and the phenylalanine closes a CDR3 of 16 amino acids. Of all the DNA, just the CDR3 is kept, 48 bases in frame from base 1. Deletion took 7 bases off V and 1 base off J, with a span of 19 bases between the germline ends. This entry is derived from a study of cytotoxic CD8 clonotypes in ibrutinib-treated CLL (dated by TCRdb to the early 2020s). Regarding the research as a whole: The cohort included around 16 treatment-naive and some twelve relapsed/refractory patients; some 18 were IGHV unmutated. Samples averaged approximately 240,000 productive templates and 90,000 to 95,000 productive rearrangements. The response samples were drawn at a median of roughly twelve months into treatment, with a range of about 6 to 36 months. Longitudinal samples were obtainable from about 30% of the 86 participants in the trial. Patients were still on ibrutinib when every remission and progressive disease sample was collected. Partial responses were observed in 24 patients and complete responses in 2; after a median follow-up of around 68 months, remission was maintained in approximately 14 patients and progression was observed in some twelve. Cryopreserved peripheral blood mononuclear cells were collected before treatment, at response, and at either disease progression or sustained remission.

About 2 micrograms of genomic DNA were extracted from cryopreserved PBMCs for TCR beta library preparation. High-throughput TCR beta sequencing was performed on longitudinal blood samples from CLL patients receiving ibrutinib monotherapy. The patients took part in an open-label, single-center phase 2 trial of ibrutinib monotherapy. General conclusions and limits of the study: An increase in clonality was observed at ibrutinib response, with clonality remaining stable during sustained remission and falling back toward baseline at progression. Sampling times were not matched between sustained-remission and progressing patients, and lymph node repertoires were not studied. Public clonotypes were rare and either contracted or stayed stable during treatment, and the rise in clonality at ibrutinib response reflected the expansion of private clonotypes. Baseline clonality was found to be higher than that of age-matched healthy donors and was strongly correlated with circulating CD8+ T-cell counts.

The TCR sequence derives from a human donor with chronic lymphocytic leukemia. The sample consisted of PBMCs, taken after 36 months of ibrutinib treatment. The rearrangement combines TRBV4-1 with TRBJ1-1; a weak D assignment points to TRBD1 (6 bases agree). The nucleotide sequence is TGCGCCAGCAACCCTATCAGGGGAGCGAGGAACACTGAAGCTTTCTTT. The resulting protein is CASNPIRGARNTEAFF.